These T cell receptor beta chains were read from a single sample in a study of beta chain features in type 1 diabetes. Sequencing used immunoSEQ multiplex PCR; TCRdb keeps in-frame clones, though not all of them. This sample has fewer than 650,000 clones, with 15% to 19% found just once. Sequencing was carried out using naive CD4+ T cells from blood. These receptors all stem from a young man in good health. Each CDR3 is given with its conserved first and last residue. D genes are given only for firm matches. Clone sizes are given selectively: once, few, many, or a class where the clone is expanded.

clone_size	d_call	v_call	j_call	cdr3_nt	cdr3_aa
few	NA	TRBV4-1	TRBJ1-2	TGCGCCAGCAGCCGAAGTCGACAGGAGACTAACTATGGCTACACCTTC	CASSRSRQETNYGYTF
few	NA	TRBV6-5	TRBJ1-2	TGTGCCAGCAGTTACGACGGGATTGGTGGCTACACCTTC	CASSYDGIGGYTF
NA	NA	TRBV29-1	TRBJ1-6	TGCAGCGTTGGAGGGGGGTATAATTCACCCCTCCACTTT	CSVGGGYNSPLHF
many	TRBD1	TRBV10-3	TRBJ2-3	TGTGCCATCAGGGGTAACGGGACAGTAACAGATACGCAGTATTTT	CAIRGNGTVTDTQYF
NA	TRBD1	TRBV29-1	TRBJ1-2	TGCAGCGTTGAAGATGAAGCGACAGGGCCCCAGGAGACTAACTATGGCTACACCTTC	CSVEDEATGPQETNYGYTF
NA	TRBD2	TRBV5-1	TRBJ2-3	TGCGCCAGCAGCTTCCTGTTGACTAGCGGGACCACAGATACGCAGTATTTT	CASSFLLTSGTTDTQYF
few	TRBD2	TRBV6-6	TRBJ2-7	TGTGCCAGCAGTTATGGAGCGGGGCGGATCTACGAGCAGTACTTC	CASSYGAGRIYEQYF
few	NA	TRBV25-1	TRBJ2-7	TGTGCCAGCAGTGACAGGGGCCACGGGGTATACGAGCAGTACTTC	CASSDRGHGVYEQYF
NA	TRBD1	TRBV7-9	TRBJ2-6	TGTGCCAGCAGCCCAGGGGGTACTGGGGCCAACGTCCTGACTTTC	CASSPGGTGANVLTF
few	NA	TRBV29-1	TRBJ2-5	TGCAGCGGGGGTTTTGAGACCCAGTACTTC	CSGGFETQYF
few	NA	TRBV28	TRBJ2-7	TGTGCCAGCAGTCCCCCAAAGTACGAGCAGTACTTC	CASSPPKYEQYF
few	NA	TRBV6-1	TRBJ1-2	TGTGCCAGCGAGGGAAATGGGATCTATGGCTACACCTTC	CASEGNGIYGYTF
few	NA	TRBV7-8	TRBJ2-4	TGTGCCAGCAGCTTAACGAGGACAACGGCCAAAAACATTCAGTACTTC	CASSLTRTTAKNIQYF
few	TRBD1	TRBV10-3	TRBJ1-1	TGTGCCACCGGGACAGGGCGGCACAACACTGAAGCTTTCTTT	CATGTGRHNTEAFF
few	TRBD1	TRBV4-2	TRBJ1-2	TGTGCCAGCAGCCAAGGTCTGGACAGGACCGGCGGCTACACCTTC	CASSQGLDRTGGYTF
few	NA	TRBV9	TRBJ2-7	TGTGCCAGCAGCGTAGCGGGGTCCCTCGGTTCTAGCGAGCAGTACTTC	CASSVAGSLGSSEQYF
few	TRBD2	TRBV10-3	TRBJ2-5	TGTGCCATCAGGCCTAGCGGGAGTTCGGGAGAGACCCAGTACTTC	CAIRPSGSSGETQYF